The 20 T cell receptor beta chains below come from one sample, sequenced in a study of T cell changes during pregnancy in multiple sclerosis (dated by TCRdb to between 2018 and 2021). Library preparation was by the immunoSEQ multiplex PCR assay. This is the immuneACCESS table as TCRdb keeps it, with only in-frame sequences that have V and J called. A part of the clones is gone; compared with another copy, unresolved V genes explain less than half, and the rest is unexplained. The sample table holds about 73,000 clones, of which around 92% were seen once. Approximately 2.8% of the sample comes from the top ten. Sequencing used peripheral blood, obtained in the third trimester of pregnancy. The receptors here all came from a female donor in good health, enrolled as a control in a pregnancy study.

V is TRBV13 and J is TRBJ2-1, with 7 bases fitting TRBD2. The CDR3 has 16 residues. Trimming removed 1 base from V and 5 bases from J; junction bases left unmatched: 8. CDR1 PRHDT and CDR2 FYEKMQ come from the germline V gene (reference sequence). CDR3 nucleotide sequence: TGTGCCAGCAGCTTAGTCTTGCTAGCGGTTAACAATGAGCAGTTCTTC. Amino acids: CASSLVLLAVNNEQFF. Supplemented by reference TRBV13 and TRBJ2-1, the full variable domain reads AAGVIQSPRHLIKEKRETATLKCYPIPRHDTVYWYQQGPGQDPQFLISFYEKMQSDKGSIPDRFSAQQFSDYHSELNMSSLELGDSALYFCASSLVLLAVNNEQFFGPGTRLTVL.

V is TRBV6-5 and J is TRBJ1-1; 7 nucleotides match TRBD1. Trimming removed 5 bases from V and 3 bases from J; junction bases left unmatched: 0. Germline V CDR1 and CDR2: MNHEY, SVGAGI. This CDR3 is built from 12 residues. CDR3 sequence: CASSGTDTEAFF. The CDR3 DNA reads TGTGCCAGCAGTGGGACAGACACTGAAGCTTTCTTT.

This rearrangement joins TRBV6-1 to TRBJ1-2; TRBD1 might be the D (5 bases). Trimming removed 11 bases from V and 2 bases from J, with 18 bases in between. CDR3 size: 14 residues. CDR1 and CDR2 (germline): MNHNS, SASEGT. This CDR3 reads CAGTPGPGNYGYTF. The CDR3 DNA sequence: TGTGCCGGGACTCCGGGACCGGGAAACTATGGCTACACCTTC.

The chain recombines TRBV6-1 with TRBJ2-2; tentative D call: TRBD1 (5 bases). Germline-derived CDR1 and CDR2 are MNHNS and SASEGT. This CDR3 is 13 amino acids long. The V gene lost 5 bases and the J gene lost 5 bases, with 9 bases spanning the gap. The CDR3 region has the DNA TGTGCCAGCAGTCCCAGGGTTACCGGGGAGCTGTTTTTT. It translates to CASSPRVTGELFF.

The chain carries TRBV14 and TRBJ1-2, with D unresolved. The CDR3 covers 15 residues. The V and J ends lost 0 bases and 3 bases respectively, with 11 bases between them. Germline CDR1 SGHDN, CDR2 FVKESK. The CDR3: CASSQEVVRDYGYTF. The CDR3 nucleotides read TGTGCCAGCAGCCAAGAGGTCGTGAGGGACTATGGCTACACCTTC.

The rearrangement uses TRBV27 and TRBJ1-5; TRBD1 matches at 8 bases. This CDR3 spans 19 amino acids. V shed 5 bases and J 6 bases; nucleotides not matched to a gene: 21. Germline V CDR1 and CDR2: MNHEY, SMNVEV (reference sequence). The CDR3 nucleotides read TGTGCCAGCAGTCACCTGGGAGGGACAGGCGTTGCCTTGGGTCAGCCCCAGCATTTT. Translating gives CASSHLGGTGVALGQPQHF.

The gene calls are TRBV4-2 and TRBJ2-1; TRBD2 is a possible D gene (7 bases). Trimming removed 3 bases at V and 8 bases at J, with 23 bases between. Germline V gene data show CDR1 as LGHNA and CDR2 as YNFKEQ. The CDR3 is 17 residues long. The CDR3 region is CASSHLSGDKGGDEQFF. DNA for the CDR3: TGTGCCAGCAGCCACTTATCGGGGGACAAAGGGGGGGATGAGCAGTTCTTC.

V usage is TRBV5-4 and J usage is TRBJ2-2; TRBD1 matches at 10 bases. The CDR3 has 16 residues. V gave up 4 bases and J gave up 3 bases; unmatched junction bases: 6. The germline CDR1 and CDR2 sequences are SGHNT and YYREEE (reference sequence). CDR3 loop: CASSPRQGADTGELFF. The CDR3 DNA is TGTGCCAGCAGCCCGAGACAGGGGGCGGACACCGGGGAGCTGTTTTTT.

This clone has more than one count but fewer than ten. The chain couples TRBV7-9 to TRBJ1-1, with TRBD1 as a possible D gene (5 bases). The germline V gene encodes CDR1 SEHNR and CDR2 FQNEAQ (reference sequence). CDR3 length: 12 residues. V lost 5 bases to trimming and J lost 4 bases, with 8 bases between them. DNA for the CDR3: TGTGCCAGCAGCCATAGGGGCACTGAAGCTTTCTTT. This translates into CASSHRGTEAFF.

The chain links TRBV14 to TRBJ2-1, with 8 bases aligning to TRBD2. The CDR3 is made up of 16 amino acids. Per germline, CDR1 SGHDN and CDR2 FVKESK. V gave up 3 bases and J gave up 2 bases; unmatched junction bases: 6. CDR3 protein: CASSQVGGAAYNEQFF. CDR3 coding DNA: TGTGCCAGCAGCCAGGTCGGGGGGGCCGCCTACAATGAGCAGTTCTTC.

The V call is TRBV10-3, the J call TRBJ2-3; no definite D call. Trimming stripped 6 bases from V and 0 bases from J, with 7 bases between. Per the germline V gene, CDR1 is ENHRY and CDR2 is SYGVKD. The CDR3 is made up of 13 amino acids. The CDR3 region is CAIRDGSTDTQYF. The CDR3 nucleotides read TGTGCCATCAGAGACGGGAGCACAGATACGCAGTATTTT.

The chain joins TRBV4-3 to TRBJ2-3; the match to TRBD2 covers 8 bases. The CDR3 totals 17 residues. V lost 0 bases, J lost 4 bases, and 9 bases stayed unmatched. Germline CDR1 is LGHNA and CDR2 is YSLEER. The CDR3 is CASSQDFKRESPDTQYF. The CDR3 DNA is TGCGCCAGCAGCCAAGATTTCAAGCGGGAGAGCCCAGATACGCAGTATTTT.

The chain links TRBV11-2 to TRBJ2-1; D gene ambiguous. The germline V gene encodes CDR1 SGHAT and CDR2 FQNNGV. The CDR3 is 12 amino acids. Trimming pared 5 bases from V and 5 bases from J, leaving 7 bases between. In DNA form, the CDR3 reads TGTGCCAGCAGCCTAAGAGACAATGAGCAGTTCTTC. The encoded protein is CASSLRDNEQFF.

J is TRBJ2-5 and V is TRBV5-4, with 7 bases identical to TRBD1. J gave up 2 bases and V 2 bases, and 3 bases lay outside the gene matches. Germline-derived CDR1 and CDR2 are SGHNT and YYREEE (reference sequence). There are 14 residues in the CDR3. CDR3 nucleotides: TGTGCCAGCAGCTTAGGGACAGATCAAGAGACCCAGTACTTC. Translating it yields CASSLGTDQETQYF.

The chain recombines TRBV18 with TRBJ1-3; tentatively, D is TRBD1 (5 bases). This CDR3 has 15 residues. V was clipped by 6 bases and J by 0 bases, with 12 bases between them. Germline V gene lookup returns CDR1 KGHSH and CDR2 LQKENI. The CDR3 nucleotides are TGTGCCAGCTCCCCGGGACTGATCTCTGGAAACACCATATATTTT. Protein sequence: CASSPGLISGNTIYF.

The rearrangement joins TRBV2 to TRBJ2-5, with 7 bases aligning to TRBD2. This CDR3 has 16 amino acids. Trimming removed 2 bases from V and 2 bases from J; junction bases left unmatched: 8. Germline assignment: CDR1 SNHLY and CDR2 FYNNEI. The CDR3 sequence is CASSEPGRVRQETQYF. The CDR3 DNA reads as TGTGCCAGCAGTGAACCAGGGAGGGTAAGGCAAGAGACCCAGTACTTC.

The chain employs TRBV28 and TRBJ1-2; 8 positions match TRBD1. The junction had 12 bases not matched to a gene; V was cut back by 6 bases and J by 9 bases. Germline CDR1 is MDHEN and CDR2 is SYDVKM. CDR3 length: 14 residues. The DNA of the CDR3 is TGTGCCAGCAGGACAGGGGAACGTTGGGATCGCTACACCTTC. Its translation is CASRTGERWDRYTF.

This clone was picked up one time. The rearrangement joins TRBV7-9 to TRBJ2-1; D is perhaps TRBD1 (7 bases). The CDR3 totals 14 residues. V was pared by 1 base and J by 7 bases, with 11 bases between. Germline CDR1 reads SEHNR; CDR2 reads FQNEAQ (reference sequence). The CDR3 DNA reads as TGTGCCAGCAGCTTAGAACAGGGGAGGAATGAGCAGTTCTTC. Translated, it gives CASSLEQGRNEQFF. Drawing the rest from reference TRBV7-9 and TRBJ2-1, the complete variable domain is DTGVSQNPRHKITKRGQNVTFRCDPISEHNRLYWYRQTLGQGPEFLTYFQNEAQLEKSRLLSDRFSAERPKGSFSTLEIQRTEQGDSAMYLCASSLEQGRNEQFFGPGTRLTVL.

The chain has TRBV4-1 and TRBJ2-4, with D perhaps matching TRBD2 (6 bases). Looked up from germline, CDR1 is MGHRA and CDR2 is YSYEKL. CDR3 size: 16 residues. Deletions cut 1 base from V and 1 base from J, with 11 bases between. The CDR3 sequence: CASSQVPGVAKNIQYF. CDR3 nucleotides: TGCGCCAGCAGCCAAGTTCCGGGAGTGGCCAAAAACATTCAGTACTTC.

This chain joins TRBV29-1 and TRBJ1-1; no clear D gene. CDR1 is SQVTM, CDR2 ANQGSEA, per germline. The V gene lost 5 bases and the J gene lost 0 bases, with 13 bases spanning the gap. The CDR3 covers 14 residues. CDR3 in amino acids: CSVRRGLMNTEAFF. The CDR3 DNA reads TGCAGCGTTCGTCGAGGGCTAATGAACACTGAAGCTTTCTTT. Using reference TRBV29-1 and TRBJ1-1 for the parts outside the CDR3, the full variable domain is SAVISQKPSRDICQRGTSLTIQCQVDSQVTMMFWYRQQPGQSLTLIATANQGSEATYESGFVIDKFPISRPNLTFSTLTVSNMSPEDSSIYLCSVRRGLMNTEAFFGQGTRLTVV.